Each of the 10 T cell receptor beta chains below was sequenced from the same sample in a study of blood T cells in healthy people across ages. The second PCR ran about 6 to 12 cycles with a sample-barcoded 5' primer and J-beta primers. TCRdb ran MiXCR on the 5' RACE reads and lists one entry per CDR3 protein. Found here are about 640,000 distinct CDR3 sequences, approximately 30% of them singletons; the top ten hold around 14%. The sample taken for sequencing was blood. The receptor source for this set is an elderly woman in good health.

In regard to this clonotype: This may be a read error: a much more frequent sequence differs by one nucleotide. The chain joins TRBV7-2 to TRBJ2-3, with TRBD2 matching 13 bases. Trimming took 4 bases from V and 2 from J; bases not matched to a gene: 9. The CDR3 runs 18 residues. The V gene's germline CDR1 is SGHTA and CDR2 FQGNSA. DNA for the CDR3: TGTGCCAGCAGCTCCATGACTAGCGGGGGGCTCCCCACAGATACGCAGTATTTT. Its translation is CASSSMTSGGLPTDTQYF.

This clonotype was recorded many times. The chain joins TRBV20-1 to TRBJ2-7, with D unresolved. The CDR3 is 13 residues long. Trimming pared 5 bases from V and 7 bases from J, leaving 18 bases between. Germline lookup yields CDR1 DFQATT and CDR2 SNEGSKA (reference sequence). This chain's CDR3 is CSAANSMLGEQYF. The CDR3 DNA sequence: TGCAGTGCTGCCAACAGTATGCTTGGGGAGCAGTACTTC.

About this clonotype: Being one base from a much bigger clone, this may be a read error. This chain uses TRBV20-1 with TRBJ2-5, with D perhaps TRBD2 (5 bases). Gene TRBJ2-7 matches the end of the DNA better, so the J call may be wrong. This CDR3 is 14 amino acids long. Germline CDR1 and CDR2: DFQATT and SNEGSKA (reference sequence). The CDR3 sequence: CSGLEDSFPYEQYF. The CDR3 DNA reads TGCAGTGGCCTGGAGGACTCCTTCCCCTACGAGCAGTACTTC.

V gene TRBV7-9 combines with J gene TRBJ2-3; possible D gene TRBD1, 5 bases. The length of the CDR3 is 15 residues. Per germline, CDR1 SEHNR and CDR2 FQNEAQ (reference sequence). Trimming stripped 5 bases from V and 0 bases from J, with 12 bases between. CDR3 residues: CASSPGSSSTDTQYF. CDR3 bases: TGTGCCAGCAGCCCAGGGTCTTCTAGCACAGATACGCAGTATTTT.

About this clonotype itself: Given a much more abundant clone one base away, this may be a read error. The CDR3 reads CASRYDWTVTEAFF. The CDR3 DNA is TGTGCCAGCAGGTACGACTGGACGGTCACTGAAGCTTTCTTT. The genes are TRBV6-5 and TRBJ1-1, with unresolved D. The V and J ends lost 6 bases and 4 bases respectively, with 15 bases between them. The germline V gene encodes CDR1 MNHEY and CDR2 SVGAGI. The CDR3 runs 14 residues.

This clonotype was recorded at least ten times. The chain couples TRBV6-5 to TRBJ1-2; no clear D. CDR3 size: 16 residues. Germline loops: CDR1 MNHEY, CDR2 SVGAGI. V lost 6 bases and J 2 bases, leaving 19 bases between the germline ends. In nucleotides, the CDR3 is TGTGCCAGCAGCCGAGATCACAGAATTTTAAACTATGGCTACACCTTC. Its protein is CASSRDHRILNYGYTF.

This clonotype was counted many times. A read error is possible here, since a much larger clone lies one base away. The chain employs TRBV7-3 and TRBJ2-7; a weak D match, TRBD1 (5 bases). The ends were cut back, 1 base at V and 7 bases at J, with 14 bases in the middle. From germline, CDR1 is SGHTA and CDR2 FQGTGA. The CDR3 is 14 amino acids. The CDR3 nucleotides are TGTGCCAGCAGCTTAAAGGGGCTCAGGAATGAGCAGTACTTC. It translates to CASSLKGLRNEQYF. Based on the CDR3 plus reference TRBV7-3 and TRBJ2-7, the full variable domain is GAGVSQTPSNKVTEKGKYVELRCDPISGHTALYWYRQSLGQGPEFLIYFQGTGAADDSGLPNDRFFAVRPEGSVSTLKIQRTERGDSAVYLCASSLKGLRNEQYFGPGTRLTVT.

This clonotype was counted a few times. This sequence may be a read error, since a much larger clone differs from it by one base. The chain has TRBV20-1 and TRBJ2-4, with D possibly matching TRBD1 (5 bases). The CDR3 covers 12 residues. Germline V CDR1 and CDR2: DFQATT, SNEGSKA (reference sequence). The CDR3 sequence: CRVRVGADIQYF. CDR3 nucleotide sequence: TGCAGGGTCAGGGTAGGGGCGGACATTCAGTACTTC.

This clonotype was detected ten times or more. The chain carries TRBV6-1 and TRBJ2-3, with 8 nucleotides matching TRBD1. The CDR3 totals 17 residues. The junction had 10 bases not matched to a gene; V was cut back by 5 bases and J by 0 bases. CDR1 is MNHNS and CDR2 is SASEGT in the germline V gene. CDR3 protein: CASSTRQGPSSTDTQYF. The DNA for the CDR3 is TGTGCCAGCAGTACGAGACAGGGGCCATCTAGCACAGATACGCAGTATTTT.

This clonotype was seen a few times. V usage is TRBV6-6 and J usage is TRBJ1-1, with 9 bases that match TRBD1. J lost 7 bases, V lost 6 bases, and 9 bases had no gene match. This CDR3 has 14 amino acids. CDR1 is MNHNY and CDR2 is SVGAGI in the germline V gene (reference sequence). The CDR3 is CASRPTGGIVEAFF. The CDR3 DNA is TGTGCCAGCAGACCGACAGGGGGGATCGTTGAAGCTTTCTTT.